These T cell receptor beta chains were read from a single sample in a study of cytomegalovirus exposure and HLA in healthy donors. The protocol was immunoSEQ multiplex PCR, while the TCRdb copy is restricted to in-frame clones and leaves out a portion. The sample includes around 150,000 clones, 60% to 80% seen only once; the top ten take roughly 0.68%. Sequencing used PBMCs. The receptors were gathered from a male donor in good health and CMV-seronegative. CDR3s include the opening cysteine and the closing phenylalanine or tryptophan. A D gene is named only where the DNA matches it firmly.

V	D	J	CDR3
TRBV6-5	-	TRBJ1-5	CASSYSGTSNQPQHF
TRBV6-6	TRBD1	TRBJ2-5	CASSSSRTGAAETQYF
TRBV7-9	-	TRBJ2-7	CSSSLMQSYEQYF
TRBV28	TRBD1	TRBJ1-2	CASSLRTGGGYTF
TRBV11-2	-	TRBJ1-1	CASSLGYEGAEAFF
TRBV27	TRBD1	TRBJ1-6	CASSPDRDRARSPLHF
TRBV4-1	-	TRBJ2-3	CASSQPAGPEESPSTDTQYF
TRBV7-9	TRBD2	TRBJ2-1	CASSARLAANEQFF
TRBV5-1	-	TRBJ2-1	CASSWMGPLDEQFF
TRBV5-6	-	TRBJ1-2	CASGPGGGWNYGYTF
TRBV27	-	TRBJ1-5	CASSTTGTHRPQHF
TRBV6-1	-	TRBJ1-5	CASSEIGVGGNQPQHF
TRBV15	-	TRBJ1-5	CATSRELNSNQPQHF
TRBV25-1	-	TRBJ1-1	CASSEYLGGGAVDTEAFF
TRBV7-2	TRBD1	TRBJ2-4	CASSQTGGGSKNIQYF
TRBV5-1	TRBD1	TRBJ1-1	CASSSLQGVAEAFF
TRBV6-5	-	TRBJ1-1	CASSRQLMNTEAFF